The 14 T cell receptor beta chains reported below all come from one sample, sequenced in a study of PD-L1 blockade in urothelial cancer. Time point specified: peripheral blood 6 weeks after treatment start. Assay used: immunoSEQ multiplex PCR; TCRdb lists only in-frame clones, some missing. In the table there are around 100,000 clones, less than 95% of which are singletons. The sequencing here drew on PBMCs, taken around atezolizumab (anti-PD-L1) treatment. All receptors derive from a man aged 55 to 70 with urothelial cancer.

The genes are TRBV5-6 and TRBJ2-2, with D perhaps matching TRBD1 (6 bases). CDR1 is SGHDT, CDR2 YYEEEE, per germline. CDR3 size: 16 residues. The V and J ends lost 3 bases and 0 bases respectively, with 12 bases between them. CDR3 bases: TGTGCCAGCAGCTGGGGGACAACCGCGAACACCGGGGAGCTGTTTTTT. It is translated as CASSWGTTANTGELFF.

This clone was counted once. In nucleotides, the CDR3 is TGTGCCAGCAGTTTTTCCAGGAACTATGGCTACACCTTC. The encoded protein is CASSFSRNYGYTF. The gene calls are TRBV6-5 and TRBJ1-2, with D unresolved. Trimming removed 4 bases from V and 2 bases from J, with 8 bases in between. There are 13 residues in the CDR3. Germline V gene sequence: CDR1 MNHEY, CDR2 SVGAGI.

The rearrangement joins TRBV4-3 to TRBJ2-7; the match to TRBD1 covers 7 bases. Trimming took 1 base from V and 2 from J; bases not matched to a gene: 8. Germline V lookup: CDR1 LGHNA, CDR2 YSLEER. The CDR3 length is 16 residues. The CDR3, as DNA: TGCGCCAGCAGCCAAGGATTGGACAGGCCCACCTACGAGCAGTACTTC. The encoded protein is CASSQGLDRPTYEQYF.

The V gene is TRBV7-2, the J gene TRBJ2-1, with 10 nucleotides matching TRBD2. Per germline, CDR1 SGHTA and CDR2 FQGNSA. Losses at the gene ends were 8 bases for V and 10 bases for J; bases not matched to a gene: 20. The CDR3 length is 17 residues. The CDR3 sequence is CASRRFYSGGRRWEQFF. As DNA, the CDR3 is TGTGCCAGCCGCCGCTTCTATAGCGGGGGGCGAAGGTGGGAGCAGTTCTTC.

The chain combines TRBV28 with TRBJ2-2, with 7 bases fitting TRBD2. After removal of 2 bases from V and 4 bases from J, the junction contained 16 bases not matched to a gene. The germline V gene encodes CDR1 MDHEN and CDR2 SYDVKM. CDR3 length: 19 residues. CDR3 DNA: TGTGCCAGCAGTTTACGTCTTGGGCGGGGAGGGCGGAGCACCGGGGAGCTGTTTTTT. Its protein product is CASSLRLGRGGRSTGELFF.

This clone was counted only a few times. The chain recombines TRBV2 with TRBJ1-1; the D gene is possibly TRBD1 (5 bases). CDR1 is SNHLY, CDR2 FYNNEI, per germline. There are 14 residues in the CDR3. V lost 7 bases and J 3 bases, leaving 15 bases between the germline ends. The DNA of the CDR3 is TGTGCCAGCATCTGGGCCAGGGACTACACTGAAGCTTTCTTT. Translation: CASIWARDYTEAFF.

The chain has TRBV30 and TRBJ1-1; D possibly corresponds to TRBD1 (6 bases). The CDR3 extends over 13 amino acids. The germline gives CDR1 GTSNPN, CDR2 SVGIG (reference sequence). Trimming removed 5 bases at V and 5 bases at J, with 15 bases between. The CDR3 here is CAWEGGQGTEAFF. In DNA, the CDR3 is TGTGCCTGGGAGGGGGGGCAGGGGACTGAAGCTTTCTTT.

Only one count was recorded for this clone. This chain links TRBV7-8 with TRBJ1-1; TRBD1 matches at 8 bases. Trimming cost V 4 bases and J 6 bases; bases outside gene matches: 7. The CDR3 is 14 residues long. Germline V gives CDR1 SGHVS, CDR2 FQNEAQ. In nucleotides, the CDR3 is TGTGCCAGCAGCTGGGTTCGGACAGGGCCTGAAGCTTTCTTT. Its protein product is CASSWVRTGPEAFF.

The CDR3 loop reads CASSVPGTGIKNEQFF. In nucleotides, the CDR3 is TGTGCCAGCAGTGTACCCGGGACAGGGATAAAAAATGAGCAGTTCTTC. The V and J genes are TRBV28 and TRBJ2-1; TRBD1 matches 9 bases. J lost 7 bases, V lost 5 bases, and 12 bases had no gene match. The germline CDR1 and CDR2 sequences are MDHEN and SYDVKM. The CDR3 spans 16 residues.

CDR3 sequence: CAWSGDLGNEQFF. The CDR3 DNA is TGTGCCTGGAGTGGGGACTTAGGAAATGAGCAGTTCTTC. The rearrangement joins TRBV30 to TRBJ2-1; possible D gene TRBD2, 6 bases. V was shortened by 1 base and J by 7 bases, with 11 bases between the two germline ends. Germline values: CDR1 GTSNPN, CDR2 SVGIG (reference sequence). The CDR3 is 13 amino acids.

Remarks on this clone: This sample also contains other DNA sequences that code for the same CDR3. This chain links TRBV29-1 with TRBJ1-1; D unresolved. The CDR3 extends over 12 amino acids. The germline gives CDR1 SQVTM, CDR2 ANQGSEA. V was clipped by 4 bases and J by 4 bases, with 10 bases between them. The CDR3 DNA is TGCAGCGTTGGTAGAGGAGGCACTGAAGCTTTCTTT. This translates into CSVGRGGTEAFF.

The rearrangement joins TRBV7-2 to TRBJ2-3; 9 bases fit TRBD2. This CDR3 is 17 amino acids long. Germline CDR1 is SGHTA and CDR2 is FQGNSA. V trimming: 1 base; J trimming: 5 bases; junction bases outside the gene matches: 10. This CDR3 reads CASSLVGAGGPLDTQYF. CDR3 in DNA: TGTGCCAGCAGCTTAGTTGGGGCGGGGGGGCCTTTAGATACGCAGTATTTT.

This chain joins TRBV28 and TRBJ2-1; D perhaps matches TRBD1 (5 bases). This CDR3 contains 15 residues. V shed 4 bases and J shed 3 bases, with 13 bases lying between them. CDR1 and CDR2 from the germline V gene are MDHEN and SYDVKM. The CDR3 DNA is TGTGCCAGCAGTTGGGGTCAGGGTAACTACAATGAGCAGTTCTTC. It yields the protein CASSWGQGNYNEQFF.

This clone was found once. CDR3 loop: CASSPRGGEQYF. CDR3 DNA sequence: TGTGCCAGCAGTCCCCGGGGGGGCGAGCAGTACTTC. The chain links TRBV28 to TRBJ2-7; 8 bases map to TRBD2. Trimming cost V 5 bases and J 6 bases; bases outside gene matches: 3. The V gene's germline CDR1 is MDHEN and CDR2 SYDVKM. The CDR3 sequence is 12 residues long.